One sample yielded the 11 T cell receptor beta chains listed below, sequenced in a study of T cell changes during pregnancy in multiple sclerosis. TCRdb keeps only in-frame clones here, not all; method: immunoSEQ multiplex PCR. The repertoire holds tens of thousands of clones, just over 90% seen once, with 0.43% in the top ten. The specimen was CD4+ T cells from peripheral blood mononuclear cells, collected before pregnancy. The receptors stem from a female donor with multiple sclerosis, enrolled in a pregnancy study.

The count of this clone is one. V and J are TRBV9 and TRBJ2-3; D is undetermined. CDR3 length: 13 amino acids. Germline loops: CDR1 SGDLS, CDR2 YYNGEE. The V end was cut by 0 bases, the J end by 6 bases, with 8 bases between. This CDR3 reads CASSVAAADTQYF. CDR3 coding DNA: TGTGCCAGCAGCGTAGCTGCGGCGGATACGCAGTATTTT. The full variable domain, its missing parts supplied by reference TRBV9 and TRBJ2-3, is DSGVTQTPKHLITATGQRVTLRCSPRSGDLSVYWYQQSLDQGLQFLIQYYNGEERAKGNILERFSAQQFPDLHSELNLSSLELGDSALYFCASSVAAADTQYFGPGTRLTVL.

CDR3: CASSLEAGADSPLHF. DNA for the CDR3: TGCGCCAGCAGCTTGGAGGCAGGGGCGGATTCACCCCTCCACTTT. This sequence joins TRBV5-1 and TRBJ1-6; D is perhaps TRBD1 (6 bases). Germline CDR1 reads SGHRS; CDR2 reads YFSETQ. V was cut by 0 bases and J by 8 bases, with 12 bases left in between. The CDR3 extends over 15 amino acids.

J is TRBJ2-2 and V is TRBV7-3; 7 bases agree with TRBD1. This CDR3 region has 15 residues. V gave up 2 bases and J gave up 4 bases; unmatched junction bases: 4. The germline V gene encodes CDR1 SGHTA and CDR2 FQGTGA. CDR3 sequence: CASSLGPGGTGELFF. The CDR3 DNA reads as TGTGCCAGCAGCTTAGGCCCAGGGGGCACCGGGGAGCTGTTTTTT.

This clone has only a few counts. The rearrangement uses TRBV9 and TRBJ1-4; no clear D gene. The CDR3 runs 13 residues. Germline CDR1 is SGDLS and CDR2 is YYNGEE. V dropped 2 bases and J dropped 6 bases, with 8 bases sitting between them. The chain's CDR3 is CASSVLPDEKLFF. CDR3 nucleotides: TGTGCCAGCAGCGTCCTTCCAGATGAAAAACTGTTTTTT. The complete variable domain, with remaining parts taken from reference TRBV9 and TRBJ1-4, reads DSGVTQTPKHLITATGQRVTLRCSPRSGDLSVYWYQQSLDQGLQFLIQYYNGEERAKGNILERFSAQQFPDLHSELNLSSLELGDSALYFCASSVLPDEKLFFGSGTQLSVL.

This clone was detected once. The V and J genes are TRBV1 and TRBJ1-3; TRBD1 reflects the table's D call only, with no check against the DNA. TRBV1 is described as a pseudogene. The CDR3 loop spans 16 amino acids. DNA of the CDR3: TGCACCAGCAGCCAGGGACAGGGGAGGATTGGAAACACCATATATTTT. Amino acids: CTSSQGQGRIGNTIYF.

The chain couples TRBV2 to TRBJ1-1; 8 nucleotides agree with TRBD1. The CDR3 extends over 15 amino acids. Germline CDR1 and CDR2: SNHLY and FYNNEI. The junction had 10 bases not matched to a gene; V was cut back by 7 bases and J by 3 bases. The CDR3 is CASIFDRGRDTEAFF. The CDR3 DNA sequence: TGTGCCAGCATCTTTGACAGGGGACGGGACACTGAAGCTTTCTTT.

The chain is built from TRBV6-1 and TRBJ1-6; D is ambiguous. Germline V lookup: CDR1 MNHNS, CDR2 SASEGT. This CDR3 has 13 amino acids. The V end was cut by 4 bases, the J end by 5 bases, with 6 bases between. The CDR3 protein is CASSGLDNSPLHF. The CDR3 DNA reads TGTGCCAGCAGTGGCCTAGATAATTCACCCCTCCACTTT.

The chain carries TRBV29-1 and TRBJ2-3, with 12 bases matching TRBD2. The CDR3 is 15 residues long. Germline values: CDR1 SQVTM, CDR2 ANQGSEA. V dropped 2 bases and J dropped 5; count of bases not matched to a gene: 5. The CDR3 nucleotides are TGCAGCGTTGAAAGCCTAGCGGGAGGGGTAGATACGCAGTATTTT. Translating gives CSVESLAGGVDTQYF.

CDR3 nucleotide sequence: TGTGCCATCGGAACTAGCGCAGATACGCAGTATTTT. Its translation is CAIGTSADTQYF. The chain has TRBV10-3 and TRBJ2-3; 7 nucleotides align to TRBD2. This CDR3 has 12 amino acids. Germline trimming cut 8 bases from V and 4 bases from J; bases unmatched to any gene: 3. Per the germline V gene, CDR1 is ENHRY and CDR2 is SYGVKD.

The chain couples TRBV9 to TRBJ2-3; maybe TRBD2 (5 bases). V shed 4 bases and J shed 5 bases, with 11 bases lying between them. Germline V gene data show CDR1 as SGDLS and CDR2 as YYNGEE. The CDR3 totals 13 residues. CDR3 coding DNA: TGTGCCAGCAGCCCCGGGGTGGGAGATACGCAGTATTTT. As protein: CASSPGVGDTQYF.

This chain joins TRBV21-1 and TRBJ2-5; TRBD2, as called in the table, went unchecked against the DNA. TRBV21-1 has pseudogene status. The CDR3 loop spans 14 amino acids. The CDR3 is CASSKSRGEETQYF. CDR3 coding DNA: TGTGCCAGCAGCAAGTCCCGGGGGGAAGAGACCCAGTACTTC.